Listed below are T cell receptor beta chains from one sample, sequenced in a study of T-cell memory formation after mild COVID-19. One entry per CDR3 protein, called by TCRdb with MiXCR from the 5' RACE reads. The sample lists about 100,000 distinct CDR3 sequences, roughly an eighth occurring once. Material for sequencing was PBMCs or a T cell subset sorted from them (not recorded which). Receptors were obtained from a man younger than 30 who had mild COVID-19 (a few samples of this study predate the infection). Cell type and time point are not known. Both conserved end residues are part of each CDR3. D genes are given only for firm matches. Only some rows state a clone size, as once, few, many or a class for expanded clones.

j_call clone_size v_call d_call cdr3_nt cdr3_aa
TRBJ2-1 - TRBV7-2 - TGTGCCAGCAGCGAAGACGAGACTAGTTCTTATGAGCAGTTCTTC CASSEDETSSYEQFF
TRBJ2-3 - TRBV20-1 - TGCAGTGCTTCGGACAGCCCCAGGCCCAGCACAGATACGCAGTATTTT CSASDSPRPSTDTQYF
TRBJ1-2 many TRBV4-3 - TGCGCCAGCAGCCAAGAAGGGGGGCTATCTAACTATGGCTACACCTTC CASSQEGGLSNYGYTF
TRBJ2-5 few TRBV7-9 - TGTGCCAGCGGGGGCTTAGGAGGCCAAGAGACCCAGTACTTC CASGGLGGQETQYF
TRBJ2-3 - TRBV12-3/TRBV12-4 - TGTGCCAGCAGTTTTCTCTACACAGATACGCAGTATTTT CASSFLYTDTQYF
TRBJ2-3 few TRBV9 - TGTGCCAGCAGCGTAGGGTCCACAGATACGCAGTATTTT CASSVGSTDTQYF
TRBJ2-5 - TRBV4-3 TRBD2 TGCGCCAGCAGCCAAGTGGCGACTAGCGGGGGGGTCGGGGCGACCCAGTACTTC CASSQVATSGGVGATQYF
TRBJ2-7 many TRBV18 - TGTGCCAGCTCACTTAGCGGAAGCTCCTACGAGCAGTACTTC CASSLSGSSYEQYF
TRBJ2-7 - TRBV6-5 - TGTGCCAGCAGTTACTATCATTCCTACGAGCAGTACTTC CASSYYHSYEQYF
TRBJ2-7 - TRBV14 - TGTGCCAGCAGCCGAAGGACCGAGCAGTACTTC CASSRRTEQYF
TRBJ2-3 many TRBV7-2 TRBD1 TGTGCCAGCAGCTCGGGACAGGGCACAGATACGCAGTATTTT CASSSGQGTDTQYF
TRBJ2-2 many TRBV6-5 - TGTGCCAGCAGTTACTCGTCAGGGCACACCGGGGAGCTGTTTTTT CASSYSSGHTGELFF
TRBJ2-7 - TRBV5-4 TRBD2 TGTGCCAGCAGCCTTAGCGGGAGCAACGAGCAGTACTTC CASSLSGSNEQYF
TRBJ2-3 - TRBV7-3 - TGTGCCAGCAGCTCCCCTTTGACGGATACGCAGTATTTT CASSSPLTDTQYF
TRBJ2-5 - TRBV7-2 - TGTGCCAGCAGCTTAGATGGGTCCACCGGGGAGACCCAGTACTTC CASSLDGSTGETQYF
TRBJ2-7 - TRBV28 TRBD1 TGTGCCAGCAGCTGGGGACAGCTCTACGAGCAGTACTTC CASSWGQLYEQYF
TRBJ1-2 many TRBV4-1 - TGCGCCAGCAGCCAACTTCAAGGGACGCGCTCTGGCTACACCTTC CASSQLQGTRSGYTF
TRBJ2-1 - TRBV29-1 - TGCAGCGTTTTGGGGGGGGCCGTCAATGAGCAGTTCTTC CSVLGGAVNEQFF
TRBJ1-5 few TRBV19 - TGTGCCAGTAGTTCGACAGTCAATCAGCCCCAGCATTTT CASSSTVNQPQHF
TRBJ2-5 - TRBV11-2 - TGTGCCAGCAGCAGCCTTAGGTGGCAAGAGACCCAGTACTTC CASSSLRWQETQYF
TRBJ2-7 - TRBV27 TRBD1 TGTGCCAGCAGTTTGGGACAGGGGCCCTACTACGAGCAGTACTTC CASSLGQGPYYEQYF
TRBJ2-1 - TRBV10-3 - TGTGCCATCAGTGAGGCCAAGGAGTACAATGAGCAGTTCTTC CAISEAKEYNEQFF
TRBJ1-5 - TRBV27 - TGTGCCAGCAGTTACCGGAAGGATGATCAGCCCCAGCATTTT CASSYRKDDQPQHF
TRBJ2-7 few TRBV29-1 - TGCAGCATGATGGTGGCGGGGTCGAGCTCCTACGAGCAGTACTTC CSMMVAGSSSYEQYF
TRBJ2-1 - TRBV2 - TGTGCCAGCAGTGAAAGGGTGACGAGCTCCTACAATGAGCAGTTCTTC CASSERVTSSYNEQFF